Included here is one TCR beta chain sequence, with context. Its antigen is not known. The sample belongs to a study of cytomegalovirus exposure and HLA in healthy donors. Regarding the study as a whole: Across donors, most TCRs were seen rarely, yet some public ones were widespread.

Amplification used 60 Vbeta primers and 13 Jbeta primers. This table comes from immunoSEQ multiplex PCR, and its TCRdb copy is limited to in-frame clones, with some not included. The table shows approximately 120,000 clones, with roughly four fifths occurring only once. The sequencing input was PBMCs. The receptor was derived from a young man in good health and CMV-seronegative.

The CDR3 sequence is CASRTGTYNSPLHF. CDR3 in DNA: TGTGCCAGTAGAACAGGGACCTATAATTCACCCCTCCACTTT. The V gene is TRBV19, the J gene TRBJ1-6; TRBD1 might be the D (6 bases). CDR1 and CDR2 from the germline V gene are LNHDA and SQIVND (reference sequence). The CDR3 runs 14 residues. Trimming removed 6 bases from V and 2 bases from J, with 8 bases in between. Combining the CDR3 with reference TRBV19 and TRBJ1-6 gives the whole variable domain DGGITQSPKYLFRKEGQNVTLSCEQNLNHDAMYWYRQDPGQGLRLIYYSQIVNDFQKGDIAEGYSVSREKKESFPLTVTSAQKNPTAFYLCASRTGTYNSPLHFGNGTRLTVT.